Shown below are 32 T cell receptor beta chains from a single sample sequenced in a study of blood T cell repertoires in COVID-19. Data came from immunoSEQ multiplex PCR; TCRdb stores just in-frame clones and leaves some out. The table records 300,000 to 450,000 clones, around 87% of them present only once. Sequencing was carried out using peripheral blood. The receptors derive from a woman aged 25-40 years with COVID-19, enrolled during active disease.

V is TRBV19 and J is TRBJ2-7, with 8 bases matching TRBD2. CDR1 is LNHDA, CDR2 SQIVND, per germline (reference sequence). CDR3 length: 14 residues. Losses at the gene ends were 4 bases for V and 6 bases for J; bases not matched to a gene: 8. The CDR3 DNA follows: TGTGCCAGTAGTACACGGGGGGGGAGAGGCGAGCAGTACTTC. This sequence encodes CASSTRGGRGEQYF.

This chain uses TRBV5-8 with TRBJ2-7, with 11 bases identical to TRBD2. The CDR3 sequence is 16 residues long. J was trimmed by 2 bases and V by 2 bases; bases with no gene match: 6. The germline CDR1 and CDR2 sequences are SGHTS and YDEGEE. CDR3 region: CASSFFGTSGTYEQYF. The CDR3 bases are TGTGCCAGCAGCTTCTTCGGGACTAGCGGAACCTACGAGCAGTACTTC.

The gene calls are TRBV14 and TRBJ2-2; the D gene is possibly TRBD2 (7 bases). From germline, CDR1 is SGHDN and CDR2 FVKESK. The CDR3 is 15 residues long. V lost 0 bases to trimming and J lost 7 bases, with 12 bases between them. The CDR3 protein is CASSQEGGLSGELFF. As DNA, the CDR3 is TGTGCCAGCAGCCAAGAAGGGGGACTAAGCGGGGAGCTGTTTTTT.

J is TRBJ2-7 and V is TRBV7-2; 9 positions match TRBD2. V was pared by 0 bases and J by 3 bases, with 6 bases of the junction left unmatched. Germline values: CDR1 SGHTA, CDR2 FQGNSA. This CDR3 contains 16 residues. The chain's CDR3 is CASSLAGSGSLYEQYF. The CDR3 region has the DNA TGTGCCAGCAGCTTAGCGGGTAGCGGGAGTCTCTACGAGCAGTACTTC.

The rearrangement joins TRBV18 to TRBJ1-6; D remains unclear. This CDR3 spans 14 amino acids. CDR1 is KGHSH and CDR2 is LQKENI in the germline V gene. With 3 bases removed from V and 5 bases from J, the gap between germline ends came to 8 bases. The CDR3 loop reads CASSPLADNSPLHF. The CDR3 coding sequence is TGTGCCAGCTCACCCCTGGCCGATAATTCACCCCTCCACTTT.

This sequence joins TRBV7-2 and TRBJ2-2; tentative D call: TRBD1 (6 bases). The CDR3 is 14 residues long. Germline-derived CDR1 and CDR2 are SGHTA and FQGNSA. V was clipped by 5 bases and J by 5 bases, with 12 bases between them. In DNA form, the CDR3 reads TGTGCCAGCAGCACTGACAGGCCGACCGGGGAGCTGTTTTTT. It yields the protein CASSTDRPTGELFF.

The count of this clone is one. The chain recombines TRBV28 with TRBJ1-2; D is perhaps TRBD1 (6 bases). The germline gives CDR1 MDHEN, CDR2 SYDVKM. The CDR3 is 14 residues long. Trimming cost V 4 bases and J 2 bases, with 11 bases left between them. This CDR3 is CASSSGQYNYGYTF. CDR3 bases: TGTGCCAGCAGTTCCGGACAGTACAACTATGGCTACACCTTC.

The gene calls are TRBV10-3 and TRBJ2-3, with 8 bases identical to TRBD2. The CDR3 runs to 13 residues. Unmatched junction bases numbered 3, after V lost 5 bases and J lost 5 bases. CDR1 and CDR2 from the germline V gene are ENHRY and SYGVKD. The CDR3 DNA follows: TGTGCCATCAGTTTCACTAGCGGAGATACGCAGTATTTT. It specifies CAISFTSGDTQYF.

The chain combines TRBV11-1 with TRBJ1-1, with unresolved D. The CDR3 runs 12 residues. Trimming removed 1 base at V and 11 bases at J, with 11 bases between. CDR1 and CDR2 from the germline V gene are SGHAT and FQDESV (reference sequence). As DNA, the CDR3 is TGTGCCAGCAGCTTAGACCGGGAGATCGCTTTCTTT. It codes for CASSLDREIAFF.

The chain combines TRBV7-9 with TRBJ1-5; 11 bases are shared with TRBD1. The CDR3 contains 16 residues. Per germline, CDR1 SEHNR and CDR2 FQNEAQ (reference sequence). J lost 2 bases, V lost 5 bases, and 5 bases had no gene match. The CDR3 DNA reads TGTGCCAGCAGCCCCCTGGACAGGGGGCGCAATCAGCCCCAGCATTTT. Residues: CASSPLDRGRNQPQHF.

The J gene is TRBJ1-5, the V gene TRBV15, with D tentatively TRBD1 (5 bases). The CDR3 extends over 15 amino acids. CDR1 is LNHNV and CDR2 is YYDKDF in the germline V gene (reference sequence). V lost 0 bases to trimming and J lost 6 bases, with 12 bases between them. The chain's CDR3 is CATSRDLGGGQPQHF. CDR3 nucleotide sequence: TGTGCCACCAGCAGAGATTTGGGGGGGGGTCAGCCCCAGCATTTT.

This clone was detected only once. The CDR3 nucleotides are TGTGCCAGCAGTTGGGGCCGGGCTGGGGATGAAAAACTGTTTTTT. Translation: CASSWGRAGDEKLFF. This chain links TRBV28 with TRBJ1-4, with a tentative D call TRBD1 (5 bases). This CDR3 is built from 15 residues. The V end was cut by 4 bases, the J end by 6 bases, with 15 bases between. Germline values: CDR1 MDHEN, CDR2 SYDVKM.

This clone was seen only a few times. The J gene is TRBJ2-1, the V gene TRBV2; 10 bases align to TRBD1. Germline CDR1 SNHLY, CDR2 FYNNEI. V gave up 8 bases and J gave up 2 bases; unmatched junction bases: 6. The CDR3 spans 15 residues. The CDR3 nucleotides read TGTGCCAGCGCGACAGGGGGCCTCACCTACAATGAGCAGTTCTTC. Translating it yields CASATGGLTYNEQFF.

The count of this clone is one. The chain couples TRBV2 to TRBJ2-5; 7 bases are shared with TRBD2. The germline CDR1 and CDR2 sequences are SNHLY and FYNNEI. The CDR3 is made up of 15 amino acids. With 3 bases clipped from V and 3 bases from J, the junction kept 7 bases outside the gene matches. This CDR3 reads CASSDGRPSEETQYF. The CDR3 DNA follows: TGTGCCAGCAGTGACGGGAGGCCCTCTGAAGAGACCCAGTACTTC.

The rearrangement joins TRBV3-1 (or the pseudogene TRBV3-2) to TRBJ2-1, with 9 bases fitting TRBD2. This CDR3 comprises 15 residues. Germline CDR1 LGHDT, CDR2 YNNKEL (reference sequence). V dropped 1 base and J dropped 3; count of bases not matched to a gene: 1. The CDR3 spells CASSQVSGGYNEQFF. The CDR3 DNA reads TGTGCCAGCAGCCAAGTTAGCGGGGGCTACAATGAGCAGTTCTTC.

The chain combines TRBV10-3 with TRBJ1-2, with a tentative D call TRBD1 (5 bases). CDR1 is ENHRY, CDR2 SYGVKD, per germline. Trimming removed 6 bases at V and 5 bases at J, with 13 bases between. The CDR3 totals 13 residues. CDR3 residues: CAISPDSLYGYTF. The CDR3 region has the DNA TGTGCCATCAGCCCCGACAGCTTATATGGCTACACCTTC.

V and J are TRBV4-1 and TRBJ1-4; TRBD1 is a possible D gene (6 bases). The CDR3 totals 13 residues. Deletions cut 2 bases from V and 9 bases from J, with 10 bases between. CDR1 MGHRA and CDR2 YSYEKL come from the germline V gene. CDR3 protein: CASSQMDSQKLFF. CDR3 bases: TGCGCCAGCAGCCAAATGGACAGCCAAAAACTGTTTTTT.

The V call is TRBV9, the J call TRBJ2-3; D gene uncertain. The germline CDR1 and CDR2 sequences are SGDLS and YYNGEE. Between the trimmed V and J ends, which lost 2 bases and 0 bases, there was a span of 7 bases. The CDR3 sequence is 14 residues long. The CDR3 DNA sequence: TGTGCCAGCAGCGTGGCGGATAGCACAGATACGCAGTATTTT. Protein: CASSVADSTDTQYF.

V is TRBV24-1 and J is TRBJ2-3, with 8 bases identical to TRBD2. The CDR3 totals 15 residues. CDR1 and CDR2 from the germline V gene are KGHDR and SFDVKD. The trim removed 6 bases at V and 3 bases at J, leaving 7 bases unmatched. The CDR3 coding sequence is TGTGCCACCAGTCCCCCCAGCGGGAGTACAGATACGCAGTATTTT. Translated, it gives CATSPPSGSTDTQYF.

V gene TRBV3-1 (or the pseudogene TRBV3-2) combines with J gene TRBJ2-3; D is unclear. The CDR3 loop spans 14 amino acids. The germline V gene has CDR1 LGHDT and CDR2 YNNKEL (reference sequence). V was clipped by 2 bases and J by 2 bases, with 8 bases between them. The CDR3 nucleotides read TGTGCCAGCAGCCAACAGGTGGTCACAGATACGCAGTATTTT. Its translation: CASSQQVVTDTQYF.

The rearrangement joins TRBV2 to TRBJ2-2, with D perhaps TRBD2 (6 bases). Trimming took off 9 bases at V and 1 base at J, with 12 bases between the two ends. The CDR3 is made up of 14 amino acids. Germline lookup yields CDR1 SNHLY and CDR2 FYNNEI. The CDR3 DNA follows: TGTGCCAGTGGGGGGACGGTGAACACCGGGGAGCTGTTTTTT. This encodes CASGGTVNTGELFF.

The chain is built from TRBV15 and TRBJ2-7; 7 bases are a match to TRBD1. The length of the CDR3 is 14 residues. Germline CDR1 reads LNHNV; CDR2 reads YYDKDF (reference sequence). The V and J ends lost 3 bases and 4 bases, in that order; junction bases with no gene match: 6. The DNA for the CDR3 is TGTGCCACCAGCAGTCCGGACAGGCTTTACGAGCAGTACTTC. Its translation: CATSSPDRLYEQYF.

This chain joins TRBV19 and TRBJ1-2; TRBD1 aligns across 8 bases. Germline CDR1 and CDR2: LNHDA and SQIVND (reference sequence). The CDR3 extends over 15 amino acids. With 0 bases clipped from V and 7 bases from J, the junction kept 7 bases outside the gene matches. CDR3 sequence reads: CASSIDAGGIIGYTF. The CDR3, as DNA: TGTGCCAGTAGTATAGATGCAGGGGGCATCATTGGCTACACCTTC.

This chain connects TRBV5-1 to TRBJ2-7, with 7 bases lining up with TRBD1. The CDR3 has 15 residues. Per germline, CDR1 SGHRS and CDR2 YFSETQ. V shed 5 bases, J shed 6 bases, and the junction held 14 bases outside the gene matches. The CDR3 DNA reads TGCGCCAGCAGTTCCATGACAGGGACGGCCTCCGAGCAGTACTTC. It translates to CASSSMTGTASEQYF.

The chain is built from TRBV19 and TRBJ2-5; D is unclear. V was clipped by 3 bases and J by 5 bases, with 10 bases between them. The CDR3 contains 13 residues. Germline V lookup: CDR1 LNHDA, CDR2 SQIVND (reference sequence). The CDR3: CASSMHEDETQYF. The CDR3 DNA is TGTGCCAGTAGTATGCACGAGGATGAGACCCAGTACTTC.

The CDR3 DNA reads TGTGCCAGCAGTTTACGAAACTTCGGAGCGAGAGGGACCGGGGAGCTGTTTTTT. Translated, it gives CASSLRNFGARGTGELFF. The rearrangement joins TRBV28 to TRBJ2-2; a possible D gene is TRBD2 (5 bases). V was cut by 2 bases and J by 5 bases, with 21 bases left in between. The CDR3 consists of 18 residues. Germline V lookup: CDR1 MDHEN, CDR2 SYDVKM.

The chain couples TRBV24-1 to TRBJ2-1; 7 nucleotides match TRBD2. This CDR3 has 15 residues. Germline CDR1 is KGHDR and CDR2 is SFDVKD. V shed 7 bases, J shed 0 bases, and the junction held 5 bases outside the gene matches. The CDR3 region is CATRSGKSSYNEQFF. DNA for the CDR3: TGTGCCACCAGAAGCGGGAAGAGCTCCTACAATGAGCAGTTCTTC.

The genes are TRBV19 and TRBJ2-2, with a tentative D call TRBD2 (6 bases). Germline CDR1 LNHDA, CDR2 SQIVND (reference sequence). Trimming shortened V by 6 bases and J by 1 base, and 15 bases separated the two germline ends. The CDR3 is 16 residues long. The CDR3 loop reads CASRITWTMNTGELFF. The CDR3 DNA follows: TGTGCCAGTAGGATTACATGGACTATGAACACCGGGGAGCTGTTTTTT.

The chain couples TRBV5-4 to TRBJ1-6; D unresolved. Trimming took off 0 bases at V and 5 bases at J, with 6 bases between the two ends. The CDR3 length is 14 residues. The germline gives CDR1 SGHNT, CDR2 YYREEE (reference sequence). The CDR3 DNA sequence: TGTGCCAGCAGCTTGGGTCAGAATAATTCACCCCTCCACTTT. Translation gives CASSLGQNNSPLHF.

This clone appeared a single time. The chain employs TRBV19 and TRBJ1-1; TRBD1 is a possible D gene (5 bases). The V gene's germline CDR1 is LNHDA and CDR2 SQIVND (reference sequence). CDR3 length: 15 amino acids. Trimming left V 2 bases short and J 5 bases short, with 15 bases between. The DNA for the CDR3 is TGTGCCAGTAGTATAATGGGGCTTGGAGGGACTGAAGCTTTCTTT. Its translation is CASSIMGLGGTEAFF. Filled out from reference TRBV19 and TRBJ1-1, the complete variable domain reads DGGITQSPKYLFRKEGQNVTLSCEQNLNHDAMYWYRQDPGQGLRLIYYSQIVNDFQKGDIAEGYSVSREKKESFPLTVTSAQKNPTAFYLCASSIMGLGGTEAFFGQGTRLTVV.

The genes are TRBV5-4 and TRBJ1-2, with D perhaps TRBD1 (6 bases). Deletions cut 2 bases from V and 3 bases from J, with 14 bases between. CDR1 is SGHNT, CDR2 YYREEE, per germline (reference sequence). The CDR3 covers 15 residues. CDR3 coding DNA: TGTGCCAGCAGCTTCGAGACAGGTTCCTACTATGGCTACACCTTC. As protein: CASSFETGSYYGYTF.

As concerns this clone: The limits of the CDR3 on the DNA are not certain, so only TCRdb's listed CDR3 is given. This chain connects TRBV7-9 to TRBJ2-5; the table calls TRBD1, which could not be checked here. The germline CDR1 and CDR2 sequences are SEHNR and FQNEAQ (reference sequence). Including both end residues, the CDR3 is 15 amino acids long. CDR3 sequence reads: CASSGAGHRILAQYF.